This T cell receptor (beta chain) was identified in a study of beta chain features in type 1 diabetes. Every bit of the isolated RNA underwent reverse transcription, so sequencing read expressed TCRB transcripts. Naive, central memory and regulatory T cell samples produced a mean of about 4 million reads. The assay was immunoSEQ multiplex PCR, and TCRdb's table has in-frame clones only and misses some. The sample includes over 200,000 clones, roughly a tenth of them seen just once. This clone showed up just a few times. What it binds is unknown. V trimming: 2 bases; J trimming: 5 bases; junction bases outside the gene matches: 10. CDR3 length: 16 residues. CDR1 and CDR2 from the germline V gene are SGHRS and YFSETQ. Study conclusions and caveats: Type 1 diabetes patients had moderately but significantly shorter TCRB CDR3s in all four CD4+ subsets. VDJ junctions sequenced from type 1 diabetes patients showed fewer insertions and more deletions. Compared to healthy donors, patients appeared to have naive, central memory and Treg TCRB repertoires that were more alike.

A sort by CD45RO/CCR7/CD25/CD127/CD95/CD27 yielded CD4+ naive, central memory, regulatory and stem cell-like memory cells. The rearrangement uses TRBV5-1 and TRBJ2-5, with 9 positions matching TRBD1. This clonotype was obtained from a young man with type 1 diabetes. The material sequenced was naive CD4+ T cells from blood. The CDR3 sequence: CASSFNRDRVGETQYF. The CDR3 DNA reads TGCGCCAGCAGCTTCAACCGGGACAGGGTTGGGGAGACCCAGTACTTC.